The source of this T cell receptor (beta chain) is a study of PD-1 blockade in classical Hodgkin lymphoma. The CDR3 covers 13 residues. V was pared by 5 bases and J by 3 bases, with 11 bases between. Germline-derived CDR1 and CDR2 are MNHEY and SVGAGI. Notes on the study in general: Possible causes of repertoire differences, disease activity or prior therapy, remain undefined. Exclusion applied to patients who initiated nivolumab less than 1 year following ASCT.

Clones were read by immunoSEQ multiplex PCR, and TCRdb kept only the in-frame ones, dropping some. The sample has over 80,000 clones, just under 80% seen once. Points on this clone: Its antigen is not known.

Stated time point: cycle 4 day 1 (C4D1), after 5 to 7 weeks of nivolumab. All the patients suffered relapse after autologous stem cell transplantation, and brentuximab vedotin exposure differed. Complete response, partial response or progressive disease were the best responses. The TCR comes from a human donor with classical Hodgkin lymphoma. This material consisted of peripheral blood mononuclear cells (PBMCs), taken before the fourth cycle of nivolumab. The gene calls are TRBV6-5 and TRBJ2-7, with D maybe TRBD1 (6 bases). The CDR3: CASSNRVSYEQYF. The DNA for the CDR3 is TGTGCCAGCAGTAACAGGGTGAGCTACGAGCAGTACTTC.